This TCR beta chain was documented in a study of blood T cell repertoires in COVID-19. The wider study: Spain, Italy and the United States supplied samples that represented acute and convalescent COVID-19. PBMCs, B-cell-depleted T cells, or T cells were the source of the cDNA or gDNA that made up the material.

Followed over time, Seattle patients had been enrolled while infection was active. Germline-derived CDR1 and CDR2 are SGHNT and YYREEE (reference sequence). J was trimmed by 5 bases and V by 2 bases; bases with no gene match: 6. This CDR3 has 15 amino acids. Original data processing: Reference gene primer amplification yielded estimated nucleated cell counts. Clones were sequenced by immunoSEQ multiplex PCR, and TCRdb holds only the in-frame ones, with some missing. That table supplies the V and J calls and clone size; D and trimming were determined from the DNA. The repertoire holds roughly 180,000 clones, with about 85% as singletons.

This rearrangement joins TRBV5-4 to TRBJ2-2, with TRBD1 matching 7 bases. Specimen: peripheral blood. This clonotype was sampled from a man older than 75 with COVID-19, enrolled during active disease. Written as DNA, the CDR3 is TGTGCCAGCAGCTTCGGACAGGCTATGACCGGGGAGCTGTTTTTT. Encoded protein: CASSFGQAMTGELFF.